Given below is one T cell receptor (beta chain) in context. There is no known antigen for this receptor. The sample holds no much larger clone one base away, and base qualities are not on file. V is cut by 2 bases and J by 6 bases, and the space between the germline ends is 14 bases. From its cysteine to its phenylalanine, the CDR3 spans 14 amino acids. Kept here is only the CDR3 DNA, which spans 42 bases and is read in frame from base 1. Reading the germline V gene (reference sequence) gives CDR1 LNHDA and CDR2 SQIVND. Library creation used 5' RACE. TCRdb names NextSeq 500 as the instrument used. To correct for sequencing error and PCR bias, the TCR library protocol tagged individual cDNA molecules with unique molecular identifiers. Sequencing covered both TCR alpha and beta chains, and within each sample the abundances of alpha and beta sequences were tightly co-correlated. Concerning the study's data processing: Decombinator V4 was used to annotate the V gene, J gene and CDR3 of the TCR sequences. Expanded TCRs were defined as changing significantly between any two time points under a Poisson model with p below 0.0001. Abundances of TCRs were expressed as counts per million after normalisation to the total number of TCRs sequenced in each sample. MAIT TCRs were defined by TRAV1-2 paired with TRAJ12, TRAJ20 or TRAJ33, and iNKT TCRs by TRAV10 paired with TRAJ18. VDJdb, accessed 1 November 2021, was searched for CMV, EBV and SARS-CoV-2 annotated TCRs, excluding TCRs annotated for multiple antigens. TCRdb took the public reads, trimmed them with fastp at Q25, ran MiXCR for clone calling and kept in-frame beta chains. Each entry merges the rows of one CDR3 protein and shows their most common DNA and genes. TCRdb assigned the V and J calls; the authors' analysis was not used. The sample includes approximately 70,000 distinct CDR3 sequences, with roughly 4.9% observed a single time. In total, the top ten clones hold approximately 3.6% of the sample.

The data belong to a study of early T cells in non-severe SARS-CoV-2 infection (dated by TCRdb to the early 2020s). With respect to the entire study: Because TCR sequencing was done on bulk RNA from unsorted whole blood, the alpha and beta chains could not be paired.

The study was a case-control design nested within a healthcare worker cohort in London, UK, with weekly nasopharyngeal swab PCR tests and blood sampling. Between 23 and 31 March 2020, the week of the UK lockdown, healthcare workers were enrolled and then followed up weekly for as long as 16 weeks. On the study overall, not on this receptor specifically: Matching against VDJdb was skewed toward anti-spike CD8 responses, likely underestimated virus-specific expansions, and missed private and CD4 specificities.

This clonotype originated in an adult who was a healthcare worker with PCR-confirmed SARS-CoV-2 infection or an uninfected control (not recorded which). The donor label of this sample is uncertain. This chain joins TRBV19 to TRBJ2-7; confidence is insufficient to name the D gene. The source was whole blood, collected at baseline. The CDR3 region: CASSINHLDREQYF. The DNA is TGTGCCAGTAGTATAAATCATTTGGACCGCGAGCAGTACTTC.